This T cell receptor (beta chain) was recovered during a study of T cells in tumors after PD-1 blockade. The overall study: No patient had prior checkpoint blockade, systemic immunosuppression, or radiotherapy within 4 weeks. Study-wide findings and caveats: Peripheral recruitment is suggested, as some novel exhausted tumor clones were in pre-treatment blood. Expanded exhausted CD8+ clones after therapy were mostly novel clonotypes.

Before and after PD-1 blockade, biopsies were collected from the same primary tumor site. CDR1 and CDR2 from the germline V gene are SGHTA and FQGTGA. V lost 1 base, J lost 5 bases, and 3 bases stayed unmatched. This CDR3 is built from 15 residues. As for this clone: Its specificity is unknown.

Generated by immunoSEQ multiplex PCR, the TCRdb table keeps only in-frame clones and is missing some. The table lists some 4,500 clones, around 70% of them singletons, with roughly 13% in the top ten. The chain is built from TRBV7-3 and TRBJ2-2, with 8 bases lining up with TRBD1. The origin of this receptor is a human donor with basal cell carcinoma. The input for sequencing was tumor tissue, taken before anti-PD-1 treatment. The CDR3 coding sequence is TGTGCCAGCAGCTTAAGAACAGGGGGAACCGGGGAGCTGTTTTTT. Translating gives CASSLRTGGTGELFF. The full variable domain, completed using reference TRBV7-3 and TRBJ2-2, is GAGVSQTPSNKVTEKGKYVELRCDPISGHTALYWYRQSLGQGPEFLIYFQGTGAADDSGLPNDRFFAVRPEGSVSTLKIQRTERGDSAVYLCASSLRTGGTGELFFGEGSRLTVL.